This T cell receptor beta chain derives from a study of blood T cell repertoires in COVID-19. Study details: Some COVID-19 samples were acute and others convalescent; all came from the United States, Italy and Spain. T cells, B-cell-depleted T cells, or PBMCs supplied cDNA or gDNA.

As originally analysed: Amplified reference gene primers provided the basis for estimating nucleated cell counts. Clones were read by immunoSEQ multiplex PCR, and TCRdb kept only the in-frame ones, dropping some. V and J calls and clone size are copied from that table; D and trimming were computed from the DNA. This table has approximately 250,000 clones, around 80% appearing once. The germline V gene encodes CDR1 MNHEY and CDR2 SVGAGI. V was clipped by 4 bases and J by 4 bases, with 16 bases between them. The CDR3 has 15 residues. This TCR derives from a human donor in a cohort sampled during active COVID-19. This sequence joins TRBV6-5 and TRBJ1-1; D remains ambiguous. The specimen sequenced was peripheral blood. CDR3 DNA: TGTGCCAGCAGTTTCGCCGGGAGGGCGGGCACTGAAGCTTTCTTT. This sequence encodes CASSFAGRAGTEAFF.